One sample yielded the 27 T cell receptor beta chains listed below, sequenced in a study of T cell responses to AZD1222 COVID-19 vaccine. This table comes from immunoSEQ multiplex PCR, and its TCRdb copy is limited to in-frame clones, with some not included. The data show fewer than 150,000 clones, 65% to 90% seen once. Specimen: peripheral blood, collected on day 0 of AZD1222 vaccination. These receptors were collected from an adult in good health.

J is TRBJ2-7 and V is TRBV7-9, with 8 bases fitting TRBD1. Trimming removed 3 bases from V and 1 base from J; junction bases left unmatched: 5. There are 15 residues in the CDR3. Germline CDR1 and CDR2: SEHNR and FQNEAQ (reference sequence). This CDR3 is CASSFRQGISYEQYF. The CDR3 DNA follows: TGTGCCAGCAGCTTCCGACAGGGGATTTCCTACGAGCAGTACTTC.

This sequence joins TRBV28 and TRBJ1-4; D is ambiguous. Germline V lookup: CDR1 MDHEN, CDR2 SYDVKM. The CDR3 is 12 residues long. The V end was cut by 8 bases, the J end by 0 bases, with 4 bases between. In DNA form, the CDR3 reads TGTGCCAGCCGGACAACTAATGAAAAACTGTTTTTT. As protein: CASRTTNEKLFF. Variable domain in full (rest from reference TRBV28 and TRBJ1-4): DVKVTQSSRYLVKRTGEKVFLECVQDMDHENMFWYRQDPGLGLRLIYFSYDVKMKEKGDIPEGYSVSREKKERFSLILESASTNQTSMYLCASRTTNEKLFFGSGTQLSVL.

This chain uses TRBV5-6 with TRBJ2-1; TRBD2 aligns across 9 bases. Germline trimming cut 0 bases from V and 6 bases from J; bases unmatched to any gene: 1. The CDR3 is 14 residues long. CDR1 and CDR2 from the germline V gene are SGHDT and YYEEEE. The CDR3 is CASSLGLAVNEQFF. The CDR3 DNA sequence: TGTGCCAGCAGCTTGGGACTAGCGGTCAATGAGCAGTTCTTC.

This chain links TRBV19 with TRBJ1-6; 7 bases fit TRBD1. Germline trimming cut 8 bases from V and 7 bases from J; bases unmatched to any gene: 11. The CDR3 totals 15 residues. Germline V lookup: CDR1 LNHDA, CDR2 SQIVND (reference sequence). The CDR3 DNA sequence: TGTGCCAGTCGTCAACCGACAGGGTTAAATTCACCCCTCCACTTT. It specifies CASRQPTGLNSPLHF.

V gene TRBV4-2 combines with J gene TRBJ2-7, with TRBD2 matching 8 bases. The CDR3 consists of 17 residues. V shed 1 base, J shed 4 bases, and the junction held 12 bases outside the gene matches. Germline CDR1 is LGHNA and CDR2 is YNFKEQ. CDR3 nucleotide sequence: TGTGCCAGCAGCCAAGCTTTTCAAAGCGGGGGAAGATACGAGCAGTACTTC. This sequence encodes CASSQAFQSGGRYEQYF.

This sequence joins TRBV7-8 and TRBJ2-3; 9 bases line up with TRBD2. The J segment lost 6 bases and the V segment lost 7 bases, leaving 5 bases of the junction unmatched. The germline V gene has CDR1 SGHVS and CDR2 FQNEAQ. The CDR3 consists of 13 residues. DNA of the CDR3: TGTGCCAGCACTCGCGGGGGGGTGGATACGCAGTATTTT. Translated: CASTRGGVDTQYF.

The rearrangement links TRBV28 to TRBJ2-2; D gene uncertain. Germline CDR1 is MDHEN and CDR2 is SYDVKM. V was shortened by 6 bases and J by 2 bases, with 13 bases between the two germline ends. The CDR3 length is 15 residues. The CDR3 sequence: CASSSLRPNTGELFF. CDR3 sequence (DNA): TGTGCCAGCAGCTCCCTTCGGCCAAACACCGGGGAGCTGTTTTTT.

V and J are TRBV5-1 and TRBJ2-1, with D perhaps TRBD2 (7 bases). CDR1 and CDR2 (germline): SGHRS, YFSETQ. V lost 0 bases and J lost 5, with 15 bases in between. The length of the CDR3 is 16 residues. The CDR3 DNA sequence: TGCGCCAGCAGCTTGGTTGGGGGGGCGAGGAACAATGAGCAGTTCTTC. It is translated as CASSLVGGARNNEQFF.

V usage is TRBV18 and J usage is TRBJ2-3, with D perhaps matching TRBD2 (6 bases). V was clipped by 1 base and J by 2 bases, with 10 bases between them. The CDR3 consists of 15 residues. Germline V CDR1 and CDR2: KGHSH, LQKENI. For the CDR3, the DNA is TGTGCCAGCTCACCACAAGGGACTGCCACAGATACGCAGTATTTT. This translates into CASSPQGTATDTQYF.

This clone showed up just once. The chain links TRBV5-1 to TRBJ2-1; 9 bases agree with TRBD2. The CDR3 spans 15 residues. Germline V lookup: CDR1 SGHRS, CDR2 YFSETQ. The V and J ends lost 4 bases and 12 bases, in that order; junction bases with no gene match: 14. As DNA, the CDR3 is TGCGCCAGCAGCCAGTGGGCGGGGGGGCCCGCGGCGCAGTTCTTC. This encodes CASSQWAGGPAAQFF.

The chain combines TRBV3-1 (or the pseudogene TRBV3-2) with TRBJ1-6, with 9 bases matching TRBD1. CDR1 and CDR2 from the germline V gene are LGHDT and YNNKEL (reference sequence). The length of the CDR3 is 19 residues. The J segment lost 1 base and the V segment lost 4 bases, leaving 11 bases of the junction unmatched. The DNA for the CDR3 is TGTGCCAGCAGCCCCACGCCGGGACAGGGCTCTTCCTATAATTCACCCCTCCACTTT. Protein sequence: CASSPTPGQGSSYNSPLHF.

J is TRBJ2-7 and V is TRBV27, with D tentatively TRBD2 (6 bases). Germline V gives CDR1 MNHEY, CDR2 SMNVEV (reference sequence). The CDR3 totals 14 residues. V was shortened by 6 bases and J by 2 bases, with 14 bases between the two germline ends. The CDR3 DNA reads TGTGCCAGCAGACATCAGGGCGGGGCCTACGAGCAGTACTTC. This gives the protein CASRHQGGAYEQYF.

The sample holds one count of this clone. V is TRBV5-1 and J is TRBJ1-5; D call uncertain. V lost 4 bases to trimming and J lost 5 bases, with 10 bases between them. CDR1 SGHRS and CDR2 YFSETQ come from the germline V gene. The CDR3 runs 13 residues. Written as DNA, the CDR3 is TGCGCCAGCAGCCCCCTGCCCGATCAGCCCCAGCATTTT. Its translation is CASSPLPDQPQHF.

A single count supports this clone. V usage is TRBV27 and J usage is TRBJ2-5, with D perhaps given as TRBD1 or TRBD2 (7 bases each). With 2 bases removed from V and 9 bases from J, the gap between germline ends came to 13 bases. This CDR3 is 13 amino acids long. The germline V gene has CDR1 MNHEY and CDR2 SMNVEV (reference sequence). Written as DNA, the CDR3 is TGTGCCAGCAGTTTACGGCAGGGGGGGGCCCAGTACTTC. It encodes CASSLRQGGAQYF.

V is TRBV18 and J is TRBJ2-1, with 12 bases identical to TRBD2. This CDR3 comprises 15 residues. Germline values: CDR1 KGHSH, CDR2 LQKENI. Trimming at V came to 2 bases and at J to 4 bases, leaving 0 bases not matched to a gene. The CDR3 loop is CASSPGLAGYNEQFF. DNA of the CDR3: TGTGCCAGCTCACCAGGACTAGCGGGGTACAATGAGCAGTTCTTC. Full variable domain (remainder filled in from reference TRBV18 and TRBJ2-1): NAGVMQNPRHLVRRRGQEARLRCSPMKGHSHVYWYRQLPEEGLKFMVYLQKENIIDESGMPKERFSAEFPKEGPSILRIQQVVRGDSAAYFCASSPGLAGYNEQFFGPGTRLTVL.

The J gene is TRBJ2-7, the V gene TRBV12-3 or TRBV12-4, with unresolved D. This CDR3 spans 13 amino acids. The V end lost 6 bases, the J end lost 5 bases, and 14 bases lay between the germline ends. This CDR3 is CASSGRKGDEQYF. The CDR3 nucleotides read TGTGCCAGCAGCGGGCGGAAAGGAGACGAGCAGTACTTC.

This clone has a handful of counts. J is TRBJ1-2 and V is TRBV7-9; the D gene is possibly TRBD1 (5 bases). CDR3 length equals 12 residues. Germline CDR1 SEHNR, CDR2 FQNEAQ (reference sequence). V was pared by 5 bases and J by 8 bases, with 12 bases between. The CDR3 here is CASSPGTLGYTF. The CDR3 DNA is TGTGCCAGCAGCCCCGGGACGTTGGGCTACACCTTC.

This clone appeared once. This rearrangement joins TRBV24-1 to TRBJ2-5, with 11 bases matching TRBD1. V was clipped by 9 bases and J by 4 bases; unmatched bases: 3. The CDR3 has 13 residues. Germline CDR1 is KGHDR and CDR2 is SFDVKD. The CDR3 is CATGTGGPETQYF. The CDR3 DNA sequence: TGTGCCACCGGGACAGGGGGTCCAGAGACCCAGTACTTC.

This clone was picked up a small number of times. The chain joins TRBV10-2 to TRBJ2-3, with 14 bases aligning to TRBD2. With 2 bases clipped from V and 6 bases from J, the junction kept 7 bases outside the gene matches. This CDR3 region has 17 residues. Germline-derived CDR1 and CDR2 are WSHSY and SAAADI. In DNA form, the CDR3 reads TGCGCCAGCAGTGAGCCACGACTAGCGGGAGGGCCGGATACGCAGTATTTT. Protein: CASSEPRLAGGPDTQYF.

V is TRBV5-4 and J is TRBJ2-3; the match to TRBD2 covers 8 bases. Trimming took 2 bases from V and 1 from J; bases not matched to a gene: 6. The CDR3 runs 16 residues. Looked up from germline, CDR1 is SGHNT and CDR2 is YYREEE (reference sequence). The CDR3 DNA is TGTGCCAGCAGCTTTGGCGGGGGGCGAGGCACAGATACGCAGTATTTT. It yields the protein CASSFGGGRGTDTQYF.

The CDR3 is CASSESGYGYTF. In nucleotides, the CDR3 is TGTGCCAGCAGTGAATCTGGTTATGGCTACACCTTC. J is TRBJ1-2 and V is TRBV6-1; D gene uncertain. This CDR3 region has 12 residues. From germline, CDR1 is MNHNS and CDR2 SASEGT. Trimming took 2 bases from V and 5 from J, leaving 6 bases between them.

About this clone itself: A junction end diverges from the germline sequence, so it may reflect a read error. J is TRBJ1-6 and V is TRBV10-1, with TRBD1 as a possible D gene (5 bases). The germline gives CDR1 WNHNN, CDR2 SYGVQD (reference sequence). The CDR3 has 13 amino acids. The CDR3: CASSKSGNSPLHF. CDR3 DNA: TGCGCCAGCAGTAAGTCAGGGAATTCACCCCTCCACTTT.

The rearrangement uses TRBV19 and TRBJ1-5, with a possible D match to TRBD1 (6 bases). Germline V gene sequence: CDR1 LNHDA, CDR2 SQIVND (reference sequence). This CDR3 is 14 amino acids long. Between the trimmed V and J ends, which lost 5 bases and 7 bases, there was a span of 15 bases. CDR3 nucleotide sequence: TGTGCCAGTAGTTCCACAGGGTCGGGACAGCCCCAGCATTTT. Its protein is CASSSTGSGQPQHF.

CDR3 nucleotide sequence: TGTGCCAGCAGCTCCGCTGGGGCCACAGATACGCAGTATTTT. Translated: CASSSAGATDTQYF. The V and J genes are TRBV5-4 and TRBJ2-3, with D possibly matching TRBD1 (5 bases). V was clipped by 3 bases and J by 2 bases, with 10 bases between them. CDR3 length: 14 residues. Germline values: CDR1 SGHNT, CDR2 YYREEE (reference sequence).

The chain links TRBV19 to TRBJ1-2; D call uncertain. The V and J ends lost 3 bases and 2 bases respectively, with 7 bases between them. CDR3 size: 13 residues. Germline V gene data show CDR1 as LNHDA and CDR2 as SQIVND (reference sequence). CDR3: CASSMRGNYGYTF. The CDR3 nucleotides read TGTGCCAGTAGTATGCGAGGGAACTATGGCTACACCTTC.

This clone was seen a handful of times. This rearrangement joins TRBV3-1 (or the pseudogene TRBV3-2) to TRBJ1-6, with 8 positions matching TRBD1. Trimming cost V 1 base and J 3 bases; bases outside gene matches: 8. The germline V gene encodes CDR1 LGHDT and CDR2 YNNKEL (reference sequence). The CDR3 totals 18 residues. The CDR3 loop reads CASSQGQGIGSYNSPLHF. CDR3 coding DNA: TGTGCCAGCAGCCAAGGACAGGGGATTGGGAGCTATAATTCACCCCTCCACTTT.

The CDR3 reads CASSQGGQGVNTEAFF. CDR3 DNA: TGTGCCAGCAGCCAAGGCGGACAGGGGGTGAACACTGAAGCTTTCTTT. The gene calls are TRBV5-4 and TRBJ1-1, with TRBD1 matching 10 bases. The CDR3 loop spans 16 amino acids. The ends lost 4 bases at V and 0 bases at J; junction bases unmatched: 6. Germline lookup yields CDR1 SGHNT and CDR2 YYREEE (reference sequence).